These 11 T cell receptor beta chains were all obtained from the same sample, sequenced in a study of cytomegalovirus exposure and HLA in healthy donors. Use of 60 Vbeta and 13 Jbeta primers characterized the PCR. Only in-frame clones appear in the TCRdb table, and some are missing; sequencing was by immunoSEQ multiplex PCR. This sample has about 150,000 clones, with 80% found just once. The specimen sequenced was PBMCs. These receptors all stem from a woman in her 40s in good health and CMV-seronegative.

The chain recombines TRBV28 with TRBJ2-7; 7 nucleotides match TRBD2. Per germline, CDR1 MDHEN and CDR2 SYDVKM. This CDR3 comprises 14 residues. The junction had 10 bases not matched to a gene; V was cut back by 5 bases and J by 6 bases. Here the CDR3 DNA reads TGTGCCAGCAGTCCATCCTTGGGCGGGGGCGAGCAGTACTTC. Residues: CASSPSLGGGEQYF.

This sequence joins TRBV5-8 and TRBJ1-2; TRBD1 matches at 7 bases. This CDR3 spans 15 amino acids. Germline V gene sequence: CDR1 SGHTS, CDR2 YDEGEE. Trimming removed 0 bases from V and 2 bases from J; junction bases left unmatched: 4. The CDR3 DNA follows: TGTGCCAGCAGCTTGGGGGACAGCGGCAACTATGGCTACACCTTC. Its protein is CASSLGDSGNYGYTF.

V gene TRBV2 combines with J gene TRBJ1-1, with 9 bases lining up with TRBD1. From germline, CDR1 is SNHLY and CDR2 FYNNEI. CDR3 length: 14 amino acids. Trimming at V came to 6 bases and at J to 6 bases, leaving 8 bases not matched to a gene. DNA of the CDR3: TGTGCCAGCAGCGTGGACAGGGGAGTCGCTGAAGCTTTCTTT. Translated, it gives CASSVDRGVAEAFF.

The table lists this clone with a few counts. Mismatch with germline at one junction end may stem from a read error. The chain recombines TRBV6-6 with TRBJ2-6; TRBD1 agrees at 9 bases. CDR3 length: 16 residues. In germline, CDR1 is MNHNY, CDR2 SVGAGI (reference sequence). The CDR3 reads CASKRQGVSGANGLTF. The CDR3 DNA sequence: TGTGCCAGCAAGAGACAGGGGGTATCTGGGGCCAACGGCCTGACTTTC.

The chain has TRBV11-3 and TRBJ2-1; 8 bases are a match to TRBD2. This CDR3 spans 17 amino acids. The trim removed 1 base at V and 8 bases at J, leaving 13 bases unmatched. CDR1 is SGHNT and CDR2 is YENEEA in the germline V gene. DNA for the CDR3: TGTGCCAGCAGCTTAGGAACCGGGACTAGGACACCCCATGAGCAGTTCTTC. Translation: CASSLGTGTRTPHEQFF.

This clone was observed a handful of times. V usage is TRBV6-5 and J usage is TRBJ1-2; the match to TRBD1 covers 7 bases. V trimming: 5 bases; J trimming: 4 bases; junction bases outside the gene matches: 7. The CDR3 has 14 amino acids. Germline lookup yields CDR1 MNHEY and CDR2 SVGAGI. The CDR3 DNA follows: TGTGCCAGCAGTCCCGGACAGGAACCCTATGGCTACACCTTC. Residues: CASSPGQEPYGYTF.

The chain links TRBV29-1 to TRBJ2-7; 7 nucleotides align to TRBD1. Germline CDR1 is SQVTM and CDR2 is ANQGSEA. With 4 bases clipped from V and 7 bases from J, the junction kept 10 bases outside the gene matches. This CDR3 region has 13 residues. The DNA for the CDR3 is TGCAGCGTTGCCCGAGACAGGGCCTGGGAGCAGTACTTC. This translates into CSVARDRAWEQYF.

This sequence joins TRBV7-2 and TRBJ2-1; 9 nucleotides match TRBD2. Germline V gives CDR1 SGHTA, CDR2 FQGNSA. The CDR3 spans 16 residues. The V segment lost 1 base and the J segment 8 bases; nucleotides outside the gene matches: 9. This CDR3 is CASSLVPSGAGDEQFF. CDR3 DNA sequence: TGTGCCAGCAGCTTAGTGCCTAGCGGGGCGGGGGATGAGCAGTTCTTC.

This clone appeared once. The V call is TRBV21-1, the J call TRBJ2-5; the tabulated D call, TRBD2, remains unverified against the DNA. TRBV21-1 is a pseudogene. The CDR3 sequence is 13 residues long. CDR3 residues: CAREGSNLETQYF. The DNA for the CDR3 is TGTGCCAGGGAGGGTTCCAACTTGGAGACCCAGTACTTC.

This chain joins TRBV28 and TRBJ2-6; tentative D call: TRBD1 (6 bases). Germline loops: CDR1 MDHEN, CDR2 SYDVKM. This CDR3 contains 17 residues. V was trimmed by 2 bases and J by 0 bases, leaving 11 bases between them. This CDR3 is CASSLPQGSSGANVLTF. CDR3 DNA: TGTGCCAGCAGTTTACCACAGGGATCCTCTGGGGCCAACGTCCTGACTTTC.

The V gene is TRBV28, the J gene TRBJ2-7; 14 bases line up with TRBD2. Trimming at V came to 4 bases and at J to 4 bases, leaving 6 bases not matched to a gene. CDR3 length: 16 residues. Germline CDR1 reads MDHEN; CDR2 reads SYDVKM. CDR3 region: CASSSGTSGGVYEQYF. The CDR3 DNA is TGTGCCAGCAGTTCCGGGACTAGCGGGGGAGTTTACGAGCAGTACTTC.